These T cell receptor beta chains were read from a single sample in a study of blood T cell repertoires in COVID-19. Profiled with immunoSEQ multiplex PCR; TCRdb holds only in-frame clones, not every one. The table includes about 49,000 clones, around 65% detected once. The source material was peripheral blood. The receptor set was obtained from a woman between 65 and 79 years old with acute or convalescent COVID-19. Both conserved end residues are part of each CDR3. D genes are given only for firm matches. A row's size may be missing; if present it is once, few, many or a size class.

DNA: TGTGCCAGCAGTTTCTATGGACAGGGAGGGAATCAGCCCCAGCATTTT; CDR3: CASSFYGQGGNQPQHF; size: NA; V: TRBV28; D: TRBD1; J: TRBJ1-5
DNA: TGTGCCAGCAGCTTAGATCGGGGGGCCCCGACTGATGAGCAGTTCTTC; CDR3: CASSLDRGAPTDEQFF; size: NA; V: TRBV7-8; D: NA; J: TRBJ2-1
DNA: TGTGCCAGCTCACCGGGACAGGGTTTCTCCTACGAGCAGTACTTC; CDR3: CASSPGQGFSYEQYF; size: NA; V: TRBV18; D: TRBD1; J: TRBJ2-7
DNA: TGTGCCAGCAGTCCGCGCTCTAGCGGGAAGGTCGGGGAGCTGTTTTTT; CDR3: CASSPRSSGKVGELFF; size: NA; V: TRBV28; D: TRBD2; J: TRBJ2-2
DNA: TGTGCCAGTACTTTCAGTGAGCAGTTCTTC; CDR3: CASTFSEQFF; size: NA; V: TRBV19; D: NA; J: TRBJ2-1
DNA: TGCAGTGCCCCAGCGAGGGCAAAACTGTTTTTT; CDR3: CSAPARAKLFF; size: few; V: TRBV20-1; D: NA; J: TRBJ1-4
DNA: TGTGCCAGCAGTTTACCCTCCACAGGCACTTCACCCCTCCACTTT; CDR3: CASSLPSTGTSPLHF; size: NA; V: TRBV28; D: NA; J: TRBJ1-6
DNA: TGTGCTAGTGGGTATAGCGGGACGGATACGCAGTATTTT; CDR3: CASGYSGTDTQYF; size: NA; V: TRBV12-5; D: TRBD2; J: TRBJ2-3
DNA: TGTGCCACCAGTGACCGATCCCCTGCTAGCGGGAGGCCGGATACGCAGTATTTT; CDR3: CATSDRSPASGRPDTQYF; size: once; V: TRBV24-1; D: TRBD2; J: TRBJ2-3
DNA: TGTGCCAGCAGTCATAATGAAAAACTGTTTTTT; CDR3: CASSHNEKLFF; size: NA; V: TRBV28; D: NA; J: TRBJ1-4
DNA: TGTGCCAGCAGCCTGGGCCAGGACAGGGGAGAGACCCAGTACTTC; CDR3: CASSLGQDRGETQYF; size: NA; V: TRBV5-4; D: TRBD1; J: TRBJ2-5
DNA: TGTGCCAGCAGCCCACAACTAGCGGGCCGTTACAATGAGCAGTTCTTC; CDR3: CASSPQLAGRYNEQFF; size: NA; V: TRBV3-1/TRBV3-2; D: TRBD2; J: TRBJ2-1
DNA: TGTGCCAGCAGTTCGCAACCAGGGGTTCAGCCCCAGCATTTT; CDR3: CASSSQPGVQPQHF; size: once; V: TRBV6-5; D: NA; J: TRBJ1-5
DNA: TGTGCCAGCAGCTTTGGGGTTAGCGGGAGGAGCTCCTACGAGCAGTACTTC; CDR3: CASSFGVSGRSSYEQYF; size: NA; V: TRBV7-2; D: TRBD2; J: TRBJ2-7
DNA: TGTGCCAGCAGTTACTCTGGGGGCGACCAGCCCCAGCATTTT; CDR3: CASSYSGGDQPQHF; size: NA; V: TRBV6-5; D: NA; J: TRBJ1-5
DNA: TGTGCCAGCAGCCCACGGCGGGGGTACGGCAATCAGCCCCAGCATTTT; CDR3: CASSPRRGYGNQPQHF; size: NA; V: TRBV7-2; D: NA; J: TRBJ1-5
DNA: TGTGCCAGCTCGGGCGGACAGGGTCCCTACGAGCAGTACTTC; CDR3: CASSGGQGPYEQYF; size: few; V: TRBV18; D: TRBD1; J: TRBJ2-7
DNA: TGTGCCAGCAGCCAAACAGCATACACTGAAGCTTTCTTT; CDR3: CASSQTAYTEAFF; size: NA; V: TRBV14; D: NA; J: TRBJ1-1
DNA: TGTGCCAGCAGTTACAACCGCGGCGGCGGCTACACCTTC; CDR3: CASSYNRGGGYTF; size: once; V: TRBV6-2/TRBV6-3; D: NA; J: TRBJ1-2
DNA: TGTGCCAGCAGCTTGGTCGGCGGGACTAACACCGGGGAGCTGTTTTTT; CDR3: CASSLVGGTNTGELFF; size: NA; V: TRBV5-6; D: NA; J: TRBJ2-2
DNA: TGTGCCAGCAGCCACTCCCAACAGGGTCGGCTGTTTTTT; CDR3: CASSHSQQGRLFF; size: few; V: TRBV3-1/TRBV3-2; D: NA; J: TRBJ1-4
DNA: TGTGCCTGGAGTTACCCCGGGACAGGGAACACTGAAGCTTTCTTT; CDR3: CAWSYPGTGNTEAFF; size: few; V: TRBV30; D: TRBD1; J: TRBJ1-1
DNA: TGTGCCAGCAGCTTAGGGGGCCCTTCTAGGAGCTCCTACAATGAGCAGTTCTTC; CDR3: CASSLGGPSRSSYNEQFF; size: NA; V: TRBV7-9; D: NA; J: TRBJ2-1
DNA: TGTGCCAGCAGCCAAGCGGGAGCAGGAGCAGATACGCAGTATTTT; CDR3: CASSQAGAGADTQYF; size: few; V: TRBV7-2; D: TRBD2; J: TRBJ2-3
DNA: TGTGCCTGGGGTGCCTTGGGACTAGCGGCCGGGGAGCTGTTTTTT; CDR3: CAWGALGLAAGELFF; size: NA; V: TRBV30; D: TRBD2; J: TRBJ2-2
DNA: TGTGCCAGCAGTCAACAGCTACAGGGTTTAGGTACAGATACGCAGTATTTT; CDR3: CASSQQLQGLGTDTQYF; size: NA; V: TRBV6-6; D: NA; J: TRBJ2-3
DNA: TGTGCCAGTAGTGTAGACAGGGAAAAAACTGAAGCTTTCTTT; CDR3: CASSVDREKTEAFF; size: few; V: TRBV19; D: TRBD1; J: TRBJ1-1
DNA: TGTGCCAGCAGCCAAGATCCGCGGGGCGAGCAGTACTTC; CDR3: CASSQDPRGEQYF; size: NA; V: TRBV4-2; D: NA; J: TRBJ2-7
DNA: TGTGCCAGCAGCCCCCCTACGGGACTACAAGAGACCCAGTACTTC; CDR3: CASSPPTGLQETQYF; size: NA; V: TRBV3-1/TRBV3-2; D: TRBD2; J: TRBJ2-5
DNA: TGTGCCAGCAGTCGAAACGGGGACAGTGGTTATGGCTACACCTTC; CDR3: CASSRNGDSGYGYTF; size: NA; V: TRBV27; D: TRBD1; J: TRBJ1-2
DNA: TGTGCCAGCACCACCCTAGGGGTCATGAACTATGGCTACACCTTC; CDR3: CASTTLGVMNYGYTF; size: once; V: TRBV6-6; D: NA; J: TRBJ1-2
DNA: TGTGCCAGCAGGGACAGGGGAACTAATGAAAAACTGTTTTTT; CDR3: CASRDRGTNEKLFF; size: NA; V: TRBV2; D: TRBD1; J: TRBJ1-4
DNA: TGTGCCAGTAAGCCCCAGGGAGGTGGCTACACCTTC; CDR3: CASKPQGGGYTF; size: NA; V: TRBV19; D: NA; J: TRBJ1-2
DNA: TGTGCCAGCAGCCAGACAGGGGTTACTGAAGCTTTCTTT; CDR3: CASSQTGVTEAFF; size: once; V: TRBV3-1/TRBV3-2; D: TRBD1; J: TRBJ1-1
DNA: TGTGCCAGCAGTCCGGGAAACTATGGCTACACCTTC; CDR3: CASSPGNYGYTF; size: NA; V: TRBV6-5; D: NA; J: TRBJ1-2
DNA: TGTGCCACCTCGGTAGCTTTGGACAGCCAAGCTTTCTTT; CDR3: CATSVALDSQAFF; size: NA; V: TRBV3-1/TRBV3-2; D: NA; J: TRBJ1-1
DNA: TGTGCCAGCAGCCAAGATGGTGGGGACATCTATTCCGGGGAGCTGTTTTTT; CDR3: CASSQDGGDIYSGELFF; size: few; V: TRBV3-1/TRBV3-2; D: NA; J: TRBJ2-2